The 27 T cell receptor beta chains presented below share a single source sample, sequenced in a study of blood T cell repertoires in COVID-19. Produced via immunoSEQ multiplex PCR; TCRdb's table is partial and in-frame only. The table has about 320,000 clones, around 88% seen once; the top ten hold 1.6%. Material: peripheral blood. All receptors come from a woman aged 25 to 45 with COVID-19, enrolled during active disease.

The chain employs TRBV2 and TRBJ1-2; TRBD1 agrees at 9 bases. CDR1 and CDR2 (germline): SNHLY, FYNNEI. The J segment lost 8 bases and the V segment lost 4 bases, leaving 8 bases of the junction unmatched. The CDR3 has 14 residues. CDR3 DNA sequence: TGTGCCAGCAGTGGACAGGGGGTATTGTCGGGCTACACCTTC. It is translated as CASSGQGVLSGYTF.

The chain couples TRBV11-2 to TRBJ2-3; no firm D call. The ends were cut back, 2 bases at V and 5 bases at J, with 2 bases in the middle. The length of the CDR3 is 11 residues. The germline gives CDR1 SGHAT, CDR2 FQNNGV. The CDR3 DNA sequence: TGTGCCAGCAGCTTACGAGATACGCAGTATTTT. Translated: CASSLRDTQYF.

This chain links TRBV2 with TRBJ2-5; D gene unclear. The CDR3 totals 14 residues. V lost 4 bases and J 0 bases, leaving 9 bases between the germline ends. Germline lookup yields CDR1 SNHLY and CDR2 FYNNEI. The CDR3 region is CASSGSRNQETQYF. CDR3 DNA: TGTGCCAGCAGTGGGTCTAGAAACCAAGAGACCCAGTACTTC.

The rearrangement uses TRBV11-2 and TRBJ1-1, with 9 bases lining up with TRBD1. The CDR3 contains 16 residues. V lost 5 bases to trimming and J lost 4 bases; unmatched junction nucleotides: 11. The V gene's germline CDR1 is SGHAT and CDR2 FQNNGV. DNA of the CDR3: TGTGCCAGCAGCAAACAGGGGGCCCGTTGGGGCACTGAAGCTTTCTTT. It codes for CASSKQGARWGTEAFF.

V is TRBV30 and J is TRBJ1-1, with D possibly TRBD1 on 6 matching bases. This CDR3 contains 12 residues. V shed 3 bases and J shed 6 bases, with 11 bases lying between them. Germline CDR1 reads GTSNPN; CDR2 reads SVGIG (reference sequence). The CDR3 DNA is TGTGCCTGGAGCGGGGGGGGCTCTGAAGCTTTCTTT. Translation gives CAWSGGGSEAFF.

The chain has TRBV6-2 or TRBV6-3 and TRBJ2-1; tentatively, D is TRBD2 (6 bases). Germline CDR1 MNHEY, CDR2 SVGEGT. With 2 bases removed from V and 4 bases from J, the gap between germline ends came to 9 bases. The CDR3 contains 14 residues. The CDR3 bases are TGTGCCAGCAGTTACGGAGGGACTTACAATGAGCAGTTCTTC. It is translated as CASSYGGTYNEQFF.

The chain carries TRBV5-8 and TRBJ1-3; D is unresolved. Per germline, CDR1 SGHTS and CDR2 YDEGEE. The CDR3 covers 14 residues. V was trimmed by 0 bases and J by 0 bases, leaving 4 bases between them. The CDR3 here is CASSLGHSGNTIYF. For the CDR3, the DNA is TGTGCCAGCAGCTTGGGGCACTCTGGAAACACCATATATTTT.

This clone was seen only a few times. The chain joins TRBV2 to TRBJ2-7, with D perhaps TRBD1 (6 bases). The CDR3 totals 16 residues. Germline values: CDR1 SNHLY, CDR2 FYNNEI. V lost 2 bases and J lost 4, with 18 bases in between. The CDR3 DNA reads TGTGCCAGCAGTGAAAGTAGGCCAGGGGCCTTTTACGAGCAGTACGTC. This translates into CASSESRPGAFYEQYV.

The chain employs TRBV6-6 and TRBJ1-6; no definite D call. From germline, CDR1 is MNHNY and CDR2 SVGAGI (reference sequence). The CDR3 is 15 residues long. Deletions cut 5 bases from V and 1 base from J, with 9 bases between. The CDR3 loop reads CASSKKQSYNSPLHF. CDR3 coding DNA: TGTGCCAGCAGTAAAAAACAGTCCTATAATTCACCCCTCCACTTT.

V and J are TRBV18 and TRBJ1-2, with TRBD1 identical over 10 bases. The CDR3 runs 16 residues. V dropped 3 bases and J dropped 0; count of bases not matched to a gene: 4. Germline V lookup: CDR1 KGHSH, CDR2 LQKENI. The CDR3 loop is CASSPPGQGANYGYTF. CDR3 bases: TGTGCCAGCTCACCCCCTGGACAGGGGGCTAACTATGGCTACACCTTC.

The genes are TRBV28 and TRBJ1-6, with 7 bases that match TRBD1. J lost 0 bases, V lost 4 bases, and 12 bases had no gene match. Germline V CDR1 and CDR2: MDHEN, SYDVKM. This CDR3 has 19 residues. CDR3 DNA sequence: TGTGCCAGCAGTTCACCTAATACGGACAGGAGCTCCTATAATTCACCCCTCCACTTT. Its translation is CASSSPNTDRSSYNSPLHF.

The chain is built from TRBV5-1 and TRBJ1-3, with D possibly TRBD1 on 5 matching bases. CDR1 and CDR2 (germline): SGHRS, YFSETQ. Trimming took off 5 bases at V and 1 base at J, with 7 bases between the two ends. There are 13 residues in the CDR3. The CDR3 coding sequence is TGCGCCAGCAGGCAGGGATCTGGAAACACCATATATTTT. Translating gives CASRQGSGNTIYF.

The J gene is TRBJ1-6, the V gene TRBV7-2; 9 bases fit TRBD1. Germline CDR1 is SGHTA and CDR2 is FQGNSA. The ends lost 5 bases at V and 7 bases at J; junction bases unmatched: 9. The CDR3 length is 16 residues. CDR3 sequence reads: CASSLVQGAQNSPLHF. Here the CDR3 DNA reads TGTGCCAGCAGCCTAGTACAGGGGGCGCAGAATTCACCCCTCCACTTT.

The rearrangement joins TRBV7-8 to TRBJ1-1; D is uncertain. CDR1 and CDR2 from the germline V gene are SGHVS and FQNEAQ. Trimming removed 3 bases at V and 0 bases at J, with 14 bases between. This CDR3 is 16 amino acids long. CDR3 bases: TGTGCCAGCAGCTTCCCTATGGGAGATTTGAACACTGAAGCTTTCTTT. It codes for CASSFPMGDLNTEAFF.

The V gene is TRBV7-6, the J gene TRBJ1-1; perhaps TRBD1 as D (5 bases). Looked up from germline, CDR1 is SGHVS and CDR2 is FNYEAQ. The CDR3 covers 15 residues. V lost 1 base and J 0 bases, leaving 9 bases between the germline ends. CDR3 region: CASSLDDRMNTEAFF. The CDR3 bases are TGTGCCAGCAGCTTAGACGACAGAATGAACACTGAAGCTTTCTTT.

This clone was picked up a small number of times. The chain recombines TRBV7-2 with TRBJ1-5; D gene ambiguous. Per the germline V gene, CDR1 is SGHTA and CDR2 is FQGNSA. V lost 4 bases and J lost 0, with 10 bases in between. The CDR3 has 15 residues. In DNA, the CDR3 is TGTGCCAGCAGCTCGACGGGTCGTAGCAATCAGCCCCAGCATTTT. Protein product: CASSSTGRSNQPQHF.

The chain joins TRBV19 to TRBJ1-2; a possible D gene is TRBD1 (5 bases). The CDR3 runs to 17 residues. V shed 5 bases and J shed 7 bases, with 26 bases lying between them. Germline V gives CDR1 LNHDA, CDR2 SQIVND (reference sequence). The CDR3 DNA is TGTGCCAGTAGTCGACAGCCGAGAATGCTCACAAGAGGTGGCTACACCTTC. As protein: CASSRQPRMLTRGGYTF.

V gene TRBV2 combines with J gene TRBJ2-1, with 8 positions matching TRBD1. The ends lost 6 bases at V and 3 bases at J; junction bases unmatched: 13. Germline V CDR1 and CDR2: SNHLY, FYNNEI. The CDR3 has 17 residues. CDR3 coding DNA: TGTGCCAGCAGCGACACAGGGGGAAGGGGATACTACAATGAGCAGTTCTTC. This codes for CASSDTGGRGYYNEQFF.

The chain combines TRBV10-3 with TRBJ1-2; D not resolved. With 4 bases removed from V and 8 bases from J, the gap between germline ends came to 11 bases. This CDR3 spans 12 amino acids. Per germline, CDR1 ENHRY and CDR2 SYGVKD. CDR3 loop: CAISGGWQGYTF. DNA for the CDR3: TGTGCCATCAGTGGAGGCTGGCAGGGCTACACCTTC.

V and J are TRBV11-2 and TRBJ1-3; the match to TRBD1 covers 10 bases. From germline, CDR1 is SGHAT and CDR2 FQNNGV. The ends lost 1 base at V and 3 bases at J; junction bases unmatched: 3. The CDR3 loop spans 16 amino acids. For the CDR3, the DNA is TGTGCCAGCAGCTTAGTGGGGACAGGGGTTGGAAACACCATATATTTT. Protein: CASSLVGTGVGNTIYF.

The J gene is TRBJ1-2, the V gene TRBV19; a possible D gene is TRBD1 (6 bases). Germline V gene sequence: CDR1 LNHDA, CDR2 SQIVND (reference sequence). V dropped 5 bases and J dropped 2 bases, with 12 bases sitting between them. CDR3 length equals 14 residues. CDR3 sequence (DNA): TGTGCCAGTAGTCCGGGGACACCCAACTATGGCTACACCTTC. This translates into CASSPGTPNYGYTF.

There are a few counts of this clone. The chain combines TRBV28 with TRBJ1-4; no definite D call. The CDR3 is 18 residues long. Looked up from germline, CDR1 is MDHEN and CDR2 is SYDVKM. The ends were cut back, 5 bases at V and 5 bases at J, with 24 bases in the middle. DNA of the CDR3: TGTGCCAGCAGTCCGGCCGGGATCCGGACGGGTGGCAATGAAAAACTGTTTTTT. Its protein product is CASSPAGIRTGGNEKLFF.

The gene calls are TRBV5-1 and TRBJ1-1; tentative D call: TRBD1 (5 bases). The CDR3 has 15 residues. Trimming took off 1 base at V and 4 bases at J, with 14 bases between the two ends. Germline values: CDR1 SGHRS, CDR2 YFSETQ. CDR3 residues: CASSLSTATGTEAFF. CDR3 coding DNA: TGCGCCAGCAGCTTGTCGACAGCAACGGGCACTGAAGCTTTCTTT.

V usage is TRBV6-5 and J usage is TRBJ1-1; TRBD1 is a possible D gene (5 bases). Trimming left V 2 bases short and J 2 bases short, with 9 bases between. From germline, CDR1 is MNHEY and CDR2 SVGAGI. The CDR3 spans 14 residues. In nucleotides, the CDR3 is TGTGCCAGCAGTTACCAAGACAGTAACACTGAAGCTTTCTTT. It yields the protein CASSYQDSNTEAFF.

The V gene is TRBV4-3, the J gene TRBJ1-2, with D unclear. This CDR3 region has 14 residues. Germline assignment: CDR1 LGHNA and CDR2 YSLEER. The germline V and J ends were trimmed by 3 bases and 0 bases, with 8 bases remaining between them. Written as DNA, the CDR3 is TGCGCCAGCAGCCAGGGAGAGTCTAACTATGGCTACACCTTC. This gives the protein CASSQGESNYGYTF.

The CDR3 region is CASSENKGSANTQYF. The CDR3 nucleotides read TGTGCCAGCAGTGAAAATAAGGGGTCCGCAAATACGCAGTATTTT. This chain links TRBV2 with TRBJ2-3, with a possible D match to TRBD1 (5 bases). The CDR3 runs 15 residues. Germline CDR1 is SNHLY and CDR2 is FYNNEI. The ends were cut back, 2 bases at V and 7 bases at J, with 16 bases in the middle.

The chain carries TRBV24-1 and TRBJ2-2; D uncertain. From germline, CDR1 is KGHDR and CDR2 SFDVKD. Trimming cost V 5 bases and J 0 bases, with 6 bases left between them. This CDR3 region has 14 residues. CDR3 bases: TGTGCCACCAGTGGCGGATCGAACACCGGGGAGCTGTTTTTT. Translation gives CATSGGSNTGELFF.